This entry lists 2 T cell receptor beta chains sequenced from one sample in a study of graft-versus-host responses after intestinal transplantation. This table comes from immunoSEQ multiplex PCR, and its TCRdb copy is limited to in-frame clones, with some not included. The repertoire holds over 80,000 clones, with less than 95% as singletons. Their recognized antigens are unknown. Sequencing was performed on unstimulated CD8+ T cells sorted from spleen or lymph node cells, taken before transplant. The receptor set was obtained from a human donor who was the organ donor for an intestinal transplant.

The rearrangement links TRBV4-2 to TRBJ1-5, with no clear D. This CDR3 has 14 residues. Looked up from germline, CDR1 is LGHNA and CDR2 is YNFKEQ. Trimming left V 6 bases short and J 0 bases short, with 9 bases between. CDR3 loop: CASSSTDSNQPQHF. The CDR3 nucleotides are TGTGCCAGCAGTTCCACAGATAGCAATCAGCCCCAGCATTTT.

The chain uses TRBV11-2 and TRBJ2-5, with no clear D. The J call is doubtful: the DNA matches TRBJ2-7 better. This CDR3 region has 12 residues. Germline V CDR1 and CDR2: SGHAT, FQNNGV. The CDR3 DNA is TGTGCCACCAGAAGTAGTCGCTACGAGCAGTACTTC. As protein: CATRSSRYEQYF.